Shown below are 29 T cell receptor beta chains from a single sample sequenced in a study of siplizumab effects on memory and regulatory T cells. The protocol was immunoSEQ multiplex PCR, while the TCRdb copy is restricted to in-frame clones and leaves out a portion. The sample includes about 100,000 clones, approximately 91% of them seen just once. Material for sequencing was CD4+ T cells sorted from blood. The source of these receptors is a human donor in good health. Some clones in this sample may be carry-over from other donors' samples.

V usage is TRBV7-2 and J usage is TRBJ1-2, with D possibly TRBD1 on 6 matching bases. The ends were cut back, 5 bases at V and 4 bases at J, with 17 bases in the middle. Per the germline V gene, CDR1 is SGHTA and CDR2 is FQGNSA. CDR3 length: 15 amino acids. DNA of the CDR3: TGTGCCAGCAGCGAGTGGGGGGGCGCCAGCTATGGCTACACCTTC. It is translated as CASSEWGGASYGYTF.

V is TRBV18 and J is TRBJ2-5; D is perhaps TRBD2 (6 bases). CDR3 length: 12 amino acids. V was pared by 6 bases and J by 3 bases, with 8 bases between. Germline V gene data show CDR1 as KGHSH and CDR2 as LQKENI. The CDR3 region is CASSVAEETQYF. The CDR3 DNA sequence: TGTGCCAGCTCGGTAGCGGAAGAGACCCAGTACTTC.

The J gene is TRBJ2-4, the V gene TRBV2; D gene unclear. V was cut by 7 bases and J by 6 bases, with 10 bases left in between. There are 12 residues in the CDR3. Germline-derived CDR1 and CDR2 are SNHLY and FYNNEI. The CDR3, as DNA: TGTGCCAGCATCGACGGCGGAAACATTCAGTACTTC. This codes for CASIDGGNIQYF.

The chain couples TRBV6-5 to TRBJ1-2; 9 nucleotides match TRBD1. The J segment lost 7 bases and the V segment lost 6 bases, leaving 6 bases of the junction unmatched. This CDR3 has 13 residues. From germline, CDR1 is MNHEY and CDR2 SVGAGI. The CDR3 nucleotides read TGTGCCAGCAGACCACAGGGGGCTGGTGGCTACACCTTC. Amino acids: CASRPQGAGGYTF.

This chain joins TRBV7-2 and TRBJ1-4; 9 bases fit TRBD1. Trimming took 5 bases from V and 7 from J; bases not matched to a gene: 11. The germline V gene has CDR1 SGHTA and CDR2 FQGNSA. The CDR3 extends over 16 amino acids. The CDR3 sequence is CASSPGDRDWGEKLFF. The CDR3, as DNA: TGTGCCAGCAGCCCCGGGGACAGGGATTGGGGTGAAAAACTGTTTTTT.

This chain joins TRBV7-3 and TRBJ2-1; tentative D call: TRBD2 (5 bases). This CDR3 has 13 residues. Trimming cost V 4 bases and J 5 bases, with 9 bases left between them. Germline values: CDR1 SGHTA, CDR2 FQGTGA. In DNA, the CDR3 is TGTGCCAGCAGCTCTGGACTCAACAATGAGCAGTTCTTC. Translated: CASSSGLNNEQFF.

The CDR3 sequence: CASSLGMTGTASYNEQFF. In DNA, the CDR3 is TGTGCCAGCAGCTTAGGGATGACCGGGACCGCCTCCTACAATGAGCAGTTCTTC. The chain is built from TRBV11-1 and TRBJ2-1; D possibly matches TRBD1 or TRBD2 (5 bases each). V lost 1 base to trimming and J lost 0 bases, with 16 bases between them. The germline V gene encodes CDR1 SGHAT and CDR2 FQDESV (reference sequence). The CDR3 covers 18 residues.

The chain joins TRBV5-1 to TRBJ1-3; D not certain. Per the germline V gene, CDR1 is SGHRS and CDR2 is YFSETQ. The CDR3 is made up of 14 amino acids. The germline V and J ends were trimmed by 1 base and 3 bases, with 8 bases remaining between them. CDR3 nucleotides: TGCGCCAGCAGCTTGTCGCGGCGTGGAAACACCATATATTTT. It translates to CASSLSRRGNTIYF.

The gene calls are TRBV7-3 and TRBJ2-1; D remains unclear. V lost 7 bases, J lost 9 bases, and 22 bases lay in between. CDR1 is SGHTA, CDR2 FQGTGA, per germline. The length of the CDR3 is 15 residues. The CDR3 region has the DNA TGTGCCAGCAAGCTTACGATGACTGGCTATAGTGAGCAGTTCTTC. It codes for CASKLTMTGYSEQFF.

This clone was seen repeatedly, ten times or more. The rearrangement uses TRBV5-6 and TRBJ1-2; 9 nucleotides align to TRBD1. V shed 2 bases and J 7 bases; nucleotides not matched to a gene: 6. CDR3 length equals 14 residues. Germline V gives CDR1 SGHDT, CDR2 YYEEEE. The CDR3 sequence: CASSLTGGATGYTF. The CDR3 coding sequence is TGTGCCAGCAGCTTAACAGGGGGCGCGACTGGCTACACCTTC.

The chain links TRBV28 to TRBJ2-3; D might be TRBD2 (6 bases). This CDR3 comprises 18 residues. Germline lookup yields CDR1 MDHEN and CDR2 SYDVKM. Trimming shortened V by 6 bases and J by 0 bases, and 22 bases separated the two germline ends. The CDR3 reads CASSTSPPFSGSTDTQYF. The CDR3 bases are TGTGCCAGCAGCACTTCCCCGCCCTTTAGCGGAAGCACAGATACGCAGTATTTT. Filled out from reference TRBV28 and TRBJ2-3, the complete variable domain reads DVKVTQSSRYLVKRTGEKVFLECVQDMDHENMFWYRQDPGLGLRLIYFSYDVKMKEKGDIPEGYSVSREKKERFSLILESASTNQTSMYLCASSTSPPFSGSTDTQYFGPGTRLTVL.

This chain joins TRBV28 and TRBJ1-2, with D perhaps TRBD1 (5 bases). Per germline, CDR1 MDHEN and CDR2 SYDVKM. This CDR3 is built from 15 residues. The ends were cut back, 2 bases at V and 4 bases at J, with 14 bases in the middle. The CDR3 nucleotides read TGTGCCAGCAGTTTAACTCAGGGCCACGGCTATGGCTACACCTTC. Protein: CASSLTQGHGYGYTF.

This sequence joins TRBV10-3 and TRBJ1-2; D is possibly TRBD1 (5 bases). V was shortened by 7 bases and J by 4 bases, with 13 bases between the two germline ends. Germline V gene sequence: CDR1 ENHRY, CDR2 SYGVKD. The CDR3 consists of 13 residues. This CDR3 reads CAITSGGVYGYTF. CDR3 coding DNA: TGTGCCATCACGTCGGGGGGAGTCTATGGCTACACCTTC.

The rearrangement joins TRBV7-9 to TRBJ2-1; 10 bases line up with TRBD2. The length of the CDR3 is 16 residues. J gave up 8 bases and V 5 bases, and 12 bases lay outside the gene matches. Germline V CDR1 and CDR2: SEHNR, FQNEAQ (reference sequence). The CDR3 loop is CASSAFLAGELYEQFF. In nucleotides, the CDR3 is TGTGCCAGCAGCGCTTTCCTAGCGGGAGAGTTATATGAGCAGTTCTTC.

The CDR3 region is CASSAIPDTQYF. Written as DNA, the CDR3 is TGTGCCAGCAGCGCGATTCCAGATACGCAGTATTTT. This chain links TRBV2 with TRBJ2-3; D gene uncertain. This CDR3 region has 12 residues. Germline loops: CDR1 SNHLY, CDR2 FYNNEI. Trimming removed 6 bases from V and 4 bases from J, with 8 bases in between.

V usage is TRBV5-5 and J usage is TRBJ2-5; D could derive from TRBD1 or TRBD2 (5 bases each). CDR3 length: 13 amino acids. V was cut by 4 bases and J by 5 bases, with 12 bases left in between. Looked up from germline, CDR1 is SGHKS and CDR2 is YYEKEE (reference sequence). Here the CDR3 reads CASSRGPWETQYF. In DNA form, the CDR3 reads TGTGCCAGCAGCCGGGGCCCCTGGGAGACCCAGTACTTC.

The chain employs TRBV29-1 and TRBJ2-1, with 7 bases identical to TRBD2. CDR3 length equals 14 residues. Trimming at V came to 5 bases and at J to 0 bases, leaving 4 bases not matched to a gene. Germline V gene sequence: CDR1 SQVTM, CDR2 ANQGSEA. The CDR3 loop reads CSVLAVGSYNEQFF. The DNA for the CDR3 is TGCAGCGTTCTAGCGGTTGGCTCCTACAATGAGCAGTTCTTC.

This chain links TRBV27 with TRBJ2-7; 8 bases align to TRBD2. CDR3 length equals 14 residues. Germline loops: CDR1 MNHEY, CDR2 SMNVEV (reference sequence). Unmatched junction bases numbered 3, after V lost 3 bases and J lost 2 bases. This CDR3 is CASSFQAGAYEQYF. The CDR3 coding sequence is TGTGCCAGCAGTTTCCAAGCGGGGGCCTACGAGCAGTACTTC.

The CDR3 reads CASSLVQGLRTSETQYF. The CDR3, as DNA: TGTGCCAGCAGCTTGGTTCAGGGGCTAAGAACTAGCGAAACGCAGTATTTT. The chain joins TRBV5-4 to TRBJ2-3; a weak D match, TRBD2 (7 bases). Trimming took 0 bases from V and 9 from J, leaving 23 bases between them. Germline assignment: CDR1 SGHNT and CDR2 YYREEE (reference sequence). This CDR3 comprises 17 residues.

The chain has TRBV4-1 and TRBJ2-5; D not certain. This CDR3 contains 15 residues. Germline-derived CDR1 and CDR2 are MGHRA and YSYEKL. V dropped 1 base and J dropped 5 bases, with 14 bases sitting between them. The DNA for the CDR3 is TGCGCCAGCAGCCAAGGTTACGGGTACCGTGAGACCCAGTACTTC. Translated, it gives CASSQGYGYRETQYF.

The rearrangement joins TRBV7-9 to TRBJ2-2; possible D gene TRBD2, 5 bases. V gave up 3 bases and J gave up 1 base, with 9 bases separating them. CDR3 length equals 15 residues. Germline V gene sequence: CDR1 SEHNR, CDR2 FQNEAQ (reference sequence). CDR3 loop: CASSFLLGNTGELFF. The CDR3 DNA follows: TGTGCCAGCAGCTTTCTACTAGGGAACACCGGGGAGCTGTTTTTT.

The gene calls are TRBV28 and TRBJ2-1; D gene unclear. The CDR3 loop spans 16 amino acids. Germline CDR1 MDHEN, CDR2 SYDVKM. V was pared by 2 bases and J by 0 bases, with 11 bases between. The CDR3, as DNA: TGTGCCAGCAGTTTAGGGCAAAAGCGCTCCTACAATGAGCAGTTCTTC. Translated: CASSLGQKRSYNEQFF. The whole variable domain, filled in from reference TRBV28 and TRBJ2-1, reads DVKVTQSSRYLVKRTGEKVFLECVQDMDHENMFWYRQDPGLGLRLIYFSYDVKMKEKGDIPEGYSVSREKKERFSLILESASTNQTSMYLCASSLGQKRSYNEQFFGPGTRLTVL.

This chain links TRBV4-2 with TRBJ2-6; 8 nucleotides line up with TRBD1. Germline CDR1 and CDR2: LGHNA and YNFKEQ. V gave up 0 bases and J gave up 2 bases; unmatched junction bases: 9. The CDR3 runs to 19 residues. The CDR3 DNA is TGTGCCAGCAGCCAAGATGGTGGGACAGGAGGAACTGGGGCCAACGTCCTGACTTTC. This sequence encodes CASSQDGGTGGTGANVLTF.

This chain connects TRBV18 to TRBJ2-7, with D perhaps TRBD1 (6 bases). There are 14 residues in the CDR3. CDR1 KGHSH and CDR2 LQKENI come from the germline V gene. V dropped 7 bases and J dropped 3 bases, with 16 bases sitting between them. CDR3 residues: CASLQGEWDYEQYF. DNA for the CDR3: TGTGCCAGCTTACAGGGAGAATGGGACTACGAGCAGTACTTC.

V gene TRBV14 combines with J gene TRBJ2-7; a weak D match, TRBD2 (6 bases). The CDR3 covers 13 residues. Trimming pared 1 base from V and 2 bases from J, leaving 6 bases between. Germline V gene lookup returns CDR1 SGHDN and CDR2 FVKESK. The CDR3 spells CASSQAGAYEQYF. The CDR3 DNA reads TGTGCCAGCAGCCAAGCGGGGGCCTACGAGCAGTACTTC.

The chain recombines TRBV5-1 with TRBJ2-1, with 7 bases aligning to TRBD2. The CDR3 is 15 amino acids. CDR1 is SGHRS, CDR2 YFSETQ, per germline. With V trimmed by 2 bases and J by 4 bases, 6 bases remained unmatched. CDR3 nucleotides: TGCGCCAGCAGCTTCCTGACTAGCTCGTACAATGAGCAGTTCTTC. It specifies CASSFLTSSYNEQFF. The full variable domain, rest sourced from reference TRBV5-1 and TRBJ2-1, is KAGVTQTPRYLIKTRGQQVTLSCSPISGHRSVSWYQQTPGQGLQFLFEYFSETQRNKGNFPGRFSGRQFSNSRSEMNVSTLELGDSALYLCASSFLTSSYNEQFFGPGTRLTVL.

There are a few counts of this clone. V is TRBV28 and J is TRBJ2-7, with 7 bases matching TRBD1. V lost 2 bases and J lost 2; bases outside the gene matches: 3. Germline loops: CDR1 MDHEN, CDR2 SYDVKM. The CDR3 is made up of 14 amino acids. The chain's CDR3 is CASSLPGTAYEQYF. The DNA for the CDR3 is TGTGCCAGCAGTTTACCCGGGACAGCCTACGAGCAGTACTTC.

The rearrangement links TRBV18 to TRBJ2-3, with D possibly matching TRBD2 (6 bases). Deletions cut 3 bases from V and 0 bases from J, with 13 bases between. The CDR3 covers 16 residues. The germline V gene encodes CDR1 KGHSH and CDR2 LQKENI. CDR3 sequence: CASSPLSAGSTDTQYF. In DNA form, the CDR3 reads TGTGCCAGCTCACCTCTTTCGGCGGGGAGCACAGATACGCAGTATTTT.

The rearrangement uses TRBV9 and TRBJ1-2, with TRBD1 matching 10 bases. There are 15 residues in the CDR3. The germline CDR1 and CDR2 sequences are SGDLS and YYNGEE. J was trimmed by 0 bases and V by 4 bases; bases with no gene match: 3. The CDR3 sequence is CASSPDRGANYGYTF. The CDR3 DNA reads TGTGCCAGCAGCCCGGACAGGGGGGCTAACTATGGCTACACCTTC.